What follows describes a single T cell receptor (beta chain). The clone's antigen remains unknown. Base qualities are missing; no much larger clone stands one base away. This entry comes from a study of response to subunit inactivated influenza vaccine (dated by TCRdb to 2017 to 2018). Concerning the study at large: Deep quantitative profiling of the T cell receptor repertoire was used in the study to follow responses to a trivalent subunit inactivated influenza vaccine. Broader findings and caveats from the paper: According to the authors, only a limited number of new T cells may be recruited by each seasonal influenza vaccination.

The germline V gene supplies CDR1 MDHEN and CDR2 SYDVKM. Germline trimming amounts to 3 bases on V and 3 bases on J, with 4 as the count of junction bases outside the gene matches. From cysteine to phenylalanine, the CDR3 is 15 amino acids long. The CDR3 DNA has 45 bases and is translated from base 1. Library prep was done by RT-PCR. The instrument given in TCRdb is Illumina HiSeq 2500. The public reads were reprocessed in TCRdb via fastp at Q25 and MiXCR, keeping in-frame beta chains. Every distinct CDR3 protein forms one entry, paired with its most common genes and DNA. The sample table records about 500,000 distinct CDR3 sequences; approximately 17% of these occur just once. In total, the top ten clones hold less than 4% of the sample.

This specimen consisted of CD4+ T cells sorted from PBMCs, obtained less than 30 months after vaccination. This TCR came from a man aged 50 to 75 who received an inactivated influenza vaccine. Donor details come from another sample of the same person, matched by shared clones. The rearrangement combines TRBV28 with TRBJ2-2; 7 central bases correspond to TRBD1. The DNA sequence follows: TGTGCCAGCAGTTTGGGACAGCTTTACACCGGGGAGCTGTTTTTT. This is translated as CASSLGQLYTGELFF.